This is a list of T cell receptor beta chains from one sample in a study of radiotherapy plus CTLA-4 blockade in lung cancer. Data came from immunoSEQ multiplex PCR; TCRdb stores just in-frame clones and leaves some out. Seen here are more than 90,000 clones, about 80% observed once, and the top ten hold about 3.3%. Sequenced here: peripheral blood, sampled from a patient treated with radiotherapy plus ipilimumab. The receptors come from a human donor with non-small cell lung cancer that progressed on radiotherapy plus ipilimumab. Some clones in this sample may be carry-over from other donors' samples. CDR3s include the opening cysteine and the closing phenylalanine or tryptophan. A D gene is named only where the DNA matches it firmly. Where a row states a size, it is once, few, many or the class of an expanded clone; other rows omit it.

TRBJ2-5,TRBV6-6,few,TRBD1,CASSDRVGQETQYF,TGTGCCAGCAGTGACAGGGTGGGTCAAGAGACCCAGTACTTC
TRBJ2-5,TRBV5-4,NA,TRBD1,CASSRDRSAETQYF,TGTGCCAGCAGTCGGGACAGGTCAGCGGAGACCCAGTACTTC
TRBJ1-1,TRBV5-1,NA,TRBD1,CASSQGGPTEAFF,TGCGCCAGCTCACAGGGGGGCCCAACTGAAGCTTTCTTT
TRBJ1-2,TRBV4-3,NA,NA,CASSQEGGRSYGYTF,TGCGCCAGCAGCCAAGAGGGGGGCAGATCATATGGCTACACCTTC
TRBJ2-3,TRBV19,NA,NA,CASTRADTQYF,TGTGCCAGTACAAGAGCAGATACGCAGTATTTT
TRBJ2-5,TRBV9,NA,NA,CASSIRLQETQYF,TGTGCCAGCAGCATTAGATTACAGGAGACCCAGTACTTC
TRBJ2-7,TRBV6-6,few,TRBD1,CASRPTGQGYEQYF,TGTGCCAGCAGACCAACGGGACAGGGATACGAGCAGTACTTC
TRBJ2-7,TRBV7-2,NA,NA,CASSFSQHYEQYF,TGTGCCAGCAGCTTTTCACAGCACTACGAGCAGTACTTC
TRBJ1-1,TRBV6-1,NA,TRBD1,CASRKEKGARTEAFF,TGTGCCAGCAGGAAAGAAAAGGGGGCGCGCACTGAAGCTTTCTTT
TRBJ1-2,TRBV28,NA,NA,CASSSQMFYGYTF,TGTGCCAGCAGTTCACAGATGTTCTATGGCTACACCTTC
TRBJ1-6,TRBV6-6,NA,TRBD1,CASSPGTGVSPLHF,TGTGCCAGCAGCCCCGGGACAGGGGTCTCACCCCTCCACTTT